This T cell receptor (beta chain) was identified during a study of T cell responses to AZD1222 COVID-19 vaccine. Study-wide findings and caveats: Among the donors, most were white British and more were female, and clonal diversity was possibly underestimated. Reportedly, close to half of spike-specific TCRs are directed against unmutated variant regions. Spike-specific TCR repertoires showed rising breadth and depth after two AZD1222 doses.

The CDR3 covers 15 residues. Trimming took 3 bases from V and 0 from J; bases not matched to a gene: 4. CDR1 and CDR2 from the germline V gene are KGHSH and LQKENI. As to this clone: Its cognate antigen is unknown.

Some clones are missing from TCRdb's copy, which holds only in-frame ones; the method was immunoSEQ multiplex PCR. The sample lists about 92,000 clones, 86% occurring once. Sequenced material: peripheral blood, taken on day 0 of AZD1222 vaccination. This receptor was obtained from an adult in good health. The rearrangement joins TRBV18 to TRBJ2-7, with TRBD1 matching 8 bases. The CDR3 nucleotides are TGTGCCAGCTCACCCGGGACAGGTGTCTCCTACGAGCAGTACTTC. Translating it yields CASSPGTGVSYEQYF.